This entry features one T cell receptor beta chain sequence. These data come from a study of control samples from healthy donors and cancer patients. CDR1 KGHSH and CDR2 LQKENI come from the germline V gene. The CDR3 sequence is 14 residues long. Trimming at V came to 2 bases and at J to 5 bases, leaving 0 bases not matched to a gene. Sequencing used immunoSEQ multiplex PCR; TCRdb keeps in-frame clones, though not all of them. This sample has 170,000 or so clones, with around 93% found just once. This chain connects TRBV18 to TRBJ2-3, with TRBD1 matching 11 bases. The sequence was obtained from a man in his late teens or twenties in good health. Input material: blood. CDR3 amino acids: CASSPGTGGDTQYF. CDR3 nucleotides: TGTGCCAGCTCACCAGGGACAGGGGGAGATACGCAGTATTTT.